This T cell receptor (beta chain) was sequenced during a study of control samples from healthy donors and cancer patients. The repertoire was sequenced with immunoSEQ multiplex PCR; TCRdb's copy has only in-frame clones and lacks some. The sample has around 30,000 clones, around 94% seen once; the top ten hold 6.6%. V shed 5 bases and J shed 0 bases, with 16 bases lying between them. The CDR3 is made up of 17 amino acids. Germline values: CDR1 SGHAT, CDR2 FQNNGV. This TCR came from a man aged 55 to 69 in good health. The chain recombines TRBV11-2 with TRBJ1-4; TRBD1 is a possible D gene (5 bases). What was sequenced was blood. DNA of the CDR3: TGTGCCAGCAGCCGCGGGGGTATCCCACCAACTAATGAAAAACTGTTTTTT. Its protein product is CASSRGGIPPTNEKLFF.